These 10 T cell receptor beta chains originate from one sample sequenced in a study of metastatic and nonmetastatic thyroid tumors. Prior to thyroid surgery, none of the patients had received any treatment. From the PCR reads, TCRdb re-called clones with MiXCR. The sample consists of about 22,000 clones, roughly a sixth of them appearing once. Material for sequencing was adjacent normal tissue. Source of these receptors: a male donor with papillary thyroid cancer or a benign thyroid nodule (not recorded which). Some clones in this sample may be carry-over from other donors' samples.

This clone is termed medium-sized. The chain recombines TRBV6-1 with TRBJ2-7, with D perhaps assigned TRBD1 or TRBD2 (5 bases each). V was clipped by 7 bases and J by 3 bases, with 13 bases between them. The germline CDR1 and CDR2 sequences are MNHNS and SASEGT. The CDR3 loop spans 13 amino acids. CDR3 coding DNA: TGTGCCAGCAAAGTGGAGAGGGGCTACGAGCAGTACTTC. The encoded protein is CASKVERGYEQYF.

This clone has ten or more counts. The V gene is TRBV25-1, the J gene TRBJ1-5; D unclear. V was trimmed by 0 bases and J by 3 bases, leaving 3 bases between them. CDR1 is MGHDK and CDR2 is SYGVNS in the germline V gene. The CDR3 totals 13 residues. The CDR3 nucleotides read TGTGCCAGCAGTGAATATGTCAATCAGCCCCAGCATTTT. It specifies CASSEYVNQPQHF.

Ten or more counts support this clone. At the DNA level, this CDR3 is encoded by other sequences in the same sample as well. The rearrangement links TRBV4-1 to TRBJ1-4; 7 bases fit TRBD1. The germline V gene has CDR1 MGHRA and CDR2 YSYEKL. The CDR3 consists of 17 residues. V dropped 3 bases and J dropped 6; count of bases not matched to a gene: 13. DNA of the CDR3: TGCGCCAGCAGCCAGGGACCGAGAAGGGGGACAGATGAAAAACTGTTTTTT. Translating gives CASSQGPRRGTDEKLFF.

The V gene is TRBV6-1, the J gene TRBJ2-7; 8 nucleotides align to TRBD2. CDR1 is MNHNS, CDR2 SASEGT, per germline. The CDR3 runs to 13 residues. The V and J ends lost 2 bases and 6 bases, in that order; junction bases with no gene match: 3. CDR3 sequence reads: CASSERGGFEQYF. DNA for the CDR3: TGTGCCAGCAGTGAACGGGGGGGTTTCGAGCAGTACTTC.

By share of the sample, this clone is medium-sized. The genes are TRBV6-1 and TRBJ2-2, with D possibly matching TRBD2 (7 bases). CDR1 is MNHNS, CDR2 SASEGT, per germline. Trimming cost V 10 bases and J 4 bases, with 13 bases left between them. The CDR3 is 13 amino acids. For the CDR3, the DNA is TGTGCCAAACCGGGGGGCCGCACCGGGGAGCTGTTTTTT. It encodes CAKPGGRTGELFF.

This clone was detected ten times or more. The chain recombines TRBV5-4 with TRBJ2-7, with 9 bases lining up with TRBD1. CDR1 and CDR2 from the germline V gene are SGHNT and YYREEE (reference sequence). V was pared by 4 bases and J by 3 bases, with 5 bases of the junction left unmatched. The CDR3 totals 14 residues. The CDR3 sequence: CASSLGDRDYEQYF. The CDR3 coding sequence is TGTGCCAGCAGCCTAGGGGACAGGGACTACGAGCAGTACTTC.

This clone was recorded many times. The chain couples TRBV6-1 to TRBJ1-3; tentatively, D is TRBD1 (6 bases). The ends were cut back, 4 bases at V and 8 bases at J, with 15 bases in the middle. CDR3 length: 14 amino acids. The germline V gene encodes CDR1 MNHNS and CDR2 SASEGT. Here the CDR3 reads CASSGTGFVYTIYF. Here the CDR3 DNA reads TGTGCCAGCAGTGGTACAGGGTTTGTTTACACCATATATTTT.

In its sample, this clone was seen many times. Other DNA sequences in this specimen translate into the identical CDR3. This chain joins TRBV24-1 and TRBJ2-3; D gene unclear. CDR1 is KGHDR and CDR2 is SFDVKD in the germline V gene. Trimming took off 0 bases at V and 0 bases at J, with 6 bases between the two ends. CDR3 length: 15 amino acids. The CDR3 nucleotides are TGTGCCACCAGTGATTTGTCCGGAAGCACAGATACGCAGTATTTT. It is translated as CATSDLSGSTDTQYF.

This clone showed up many times. This chain links TRBV7-9 with TRBJ2-3; no clear D gene. The CDR3 has 12 amino acids. The germline CDR1 and CDR2 sequences are SEHNR and FQNEAQ (reference sequence). V was trimmed by 1 base and J by 3 bases, leaving 2 bases between them. This CDR3 is CASSLDTDTQYF. The CDR3 DNA is TGTGCCAGCAGCTTAGATACAGATACGCAGTATTTT.

This clone was counted at least ten times. The J gene is TRBJ1-1, the V gene TRBV24-1; D ambiguous. V dropped 3 bases and J dropped 8 bases, with 18 bases sitting between them. Germline V gene sequence: CDR1 KGHDR, CDR2 SFDVKD. The CDR3 length is 15 residues. The CDR3 DNA reads as TGTGCCACCAGTGATCCCCGGACCGCCTCGGGCGAAGCTTTCTTT. Amino acids: CATSDPRTASGEAFF.